Following are 5 T cell receptor beta chains from one sample sequenced in a study of T cell repertoires in cytomegalovirus infection. TCRdb re-called the reads through MiXCR, storing one row per CDR3 protein. The sample lists about 230,000 distinct CDR3 sequences; approximately 6.7% were seen once. Sequenced sample: PBMCs. The receptors derive from a human donor in good health (CMV status not recorded). Some clones in this sample may be carry-over from other donors' samples.

This clonotype was found many times. This rearrangement joins TRBV6-2 or TRBV6-3 to TRBJ2-6, with D possibly TRBD2 on 5 matching bases. CDR1 MNHEY and CDR2 SVGEGT come from the germline V gene. Trimming left V 5 bases short and J 2 bases short, with 10 bases between. This CDR3 is built from 15 residues. In DNA, the CDR3 is TGTGCCAGCAGTAGCGGAGGACCTGGGGCCAACGTCCTGACTTTC. Translated, it gives CASSSGGPGANVLTF.

There are many counts of this clonotype. This chain connects TRBV20-1 to TRBJ1-4; maybe TRBD1 (5 bases). Germline loops: CDR1 DFQATT, CDR2 SNEGSKA (reference sequence). V was shortened by 7 bases and J by 2 bases, with 11 bases between the two germline ends. The CDR3 is 13 amino acids. CDR3 loop: CSVQEGTNEKLFF. CDR3 DNA sequence: TGCAGTGTGCAGGAGGGGACTAATGAAAAACTGTTTTTT.

This clonotype was found many times. V and J are TRBV7-2 and TRBJ1-1; D gene uncertain. The germline V and J ends were trimmed by 2 bases and 2 bases, with 9 bases remaining between them. Germline-derived CDR1 and CDR2 are SGHTA and FQGNSA. This CDR3 comprises 14 residues. This CDR3 is CASSLNAGNTEAFF. The CDR3 DNA sequence: TGTGCCAGCAGCTTAAATGCCGGAAACACTGAAGCTTTCTTT.

This clonotype was seen repeatedly, ten times or more. This chain connects TRBV6-1 to TRBJ2-2, with a tentative D call TRBD2 (5 bases). V dropped 6 bases and J dropped 5 bases, with 13 bases sitting between them. Germline V gene data show CDR1 as MNHNS and CDR2 as SASEGT. The CDR3 is made up of 14 amino acids. CDR3 sequence reads: CASRTRGLTGELFF. In DNA form, the CDR3 reads TGTGCCAGCAGGACCAGAGGGCTTACCGGGGAGCTGTTTTTT.

This clonotype was counted many times. V gene TRBV7-2 combines with J gene TRBJ1-3, with D possibly being TRBD1 (5 bases). V gave up 1 base and J gave up 3 bases, with 10 bases separating them. Germline CDR1 reads SGHTA; CDR2 reads FQGNSA. This CDR3 has 15 residues. Written as DNA, the CDR3 is TGTGCCAGCAGCTTAGTTGGCCAGGGTGGAAACACCATATATTTT. Translating gives CASSLVGQGGNTIYF. Together with reference TRBV7-2 and TRBJ1-3, the CDR3 gives the full variable domain: GAGVSQSPSNKVTEKGKDVELRCDPISGHTALYWYRQSLGQGLEFLIYFQGNSAPDKSGLPSDRFSAERTGGSVSTLTIQRTQQEDSAVYLCASSLVGQGGNTIYFGEGSWLTVV.